This T cell receptor (beta chain) was obtained from a study of blood T cell repertoires in COVID-19. Turning to the study itself: Samples of COVID-19 (acute and convalescent) were obtained from the United States, Italy and Spain. PBMCs, B-cell-depleted T cells, or T cells were the source of the cDNA or gDNA that made up the material.

With 3 bases removed from V and 6 bases from J, the gap between germline ends came to 25 bases. The germline gives CDR1 SGHNT, CDR2 YYREEE (reference sequence). This CDR3 is 17 amino acids long. Profiled with immunoSEQ multiplex PCR; TCRdb holds only in-frame clones, not every one. The data contain some 350,000 clones, more than 70% of them singletons. The sample taken for sequencing was peripheral blood. This sequence joins TRBV5-4 and TRBJ2-7; weak D call: TRBD1 (6 bases). The source is a young woman with COVID-19, enrolled during active disease. CDR3 sequence: CASSSRRTGTKRGEQYF. CDR3 nucleotide sequence: TGTGCCAGCAGCTCTAGGAGAACCGGGACAAAAAGGGGCGAGCAGTACTTC. The whole variable domain, remainder taken from reference TRBV5-4 and TRBJ2-7, is ETGVTQSPTHLIKTRGQQVTLRCSSQSGHNTVSWYQQALGQGPQFIFQYYREEENGRGNFPPRFSGLQFPNYSSELNVNALELDDSALYLCASSSRRTGTKRGEQYFGPGTRLTVT.